The clone carrying this TCR beta chain was recorded a few times. The antigen remains unidentified. This sample is part of a study of early T cells in non-severe SARS-CoV-2 infection. Study information: Sequenced bulk RNA came from whole blood that was unsorted, and chains were unpaired. General study points: A preference for anti-spike CD8 responses marked VDJdb matching, which missed private and CD4 specificities.

Individual cDNA molecules were tagged with unique molecular identifiers, the study reported. Each CDR3 protein is one row after TCRdb ran MiXCR on the 5' RACE reads. This sample yields around 62,000 distinct CDR3 sequences, of which about 4.9% are seen a single time; 4% to 5% belongs to the top ten. The CDR3 loop spans 13 amino acids. J was trimmed by 8 bases and V by 8 bases; bases with no gene match: 7. Germline V gene data show CDR1 as SNHLY and CDR2 as FYNNEI. The receptor's source is an adult who was a healthcare worker with PCR-confirmed SARS-CoV-2 infection or an uninfected control (not recorded which). This chain connects TRBV2 to TRBJ2-1; 9 nucleotides match TRBD2. The sample was whole blood. The CDR3 protein is CASRAGGPDEQFF. The CDR3 bases are TGTGCCAGCCGGGCGGGGGGGCCTGATGAGCAGTTCTTC.